Presented here are 18 T cell receptor beta chains from one specimen sequenced in a study of CD8 T cells in Susac syndrome. Random hexamers were used to reverse transcribe an amount of roughly 0.45 to 1 ug RNA. TCRdb reprocessed the immunoSEQ multiplex PCR reads via MiXCR and lists one record per CDR3 protein. The table includes under 200,000 distinct CDR3 sequences, more than 90% detected once. Input material: CD4+ T cells from PBMCs. These receptors originate from a human donor in good health.

This chain joins TRBV30 and TRBJ1-2, with D maybe TRBD1 (6 bases). The germline V and J ends were trimmed by 0 bases and 4 bases, with 12 bases remaining between them. The germline gives CDR1 GTSNPN, CDR2 SVGIG (reference sequence). This CDR3 comprises 14 residues. This chain's CDR3 is CAWSVQGRFYGYTF. Written as DNA, the CDR3 is TGTGCCTGGAGTGTCCAGGGGCGATTCTATGGCTACACCTTC.

This clonotype has a single count. The chain couples TRBV18 to TRBJ1-2; D uncertain. The CDR3 is made up of 13 amino acids. Trimming left V 3 bases short and J 4 bases short, with 9 bases between. Looked up from germline, CDR1 is KGHSH and CDR2 is LQKENI. The CDR3 sequence: CASSPDEGYGYTF. CDR3 nucleotides: TGTGCCAGCTCACCGGACGAGGGCTATGGCTACACCTTC.

This chain uses TRBV29-1 with TRBJ2-1; 9 positions agree with TRBD2. Trimming took 6 bases from V and 8 from J; bases not matched to a gene: 5. Germline V lookup: CDR1 SQVTM, CDR2 ANQGSEA. This CDR3 is 12 amino acids long. This CDR3 reads CSVGTSWDEQFF. The CDR3 DNA sequence: TGCAGCGTGGGGACTAGCTGGGATGAGCAGTTCTTC.

V usage is TRBV29-1 and J usage is TRBJ2-1, with 9 bases matching TRBD1. Germline V CDR1 and CDR2: SQVTM, ANQGSEA. This CDR3 comprises 13 residues. With V trimmed by 8 bases and J by 7 bases, 9 bases remained unmatched. The CDR3 protein is CSPTGQGLNEQFF. The CDR3 DNA follows: TGCAGCCCGACGGGACAGGGATTGAATGAGCAGTTCTTC.

This rearrangement joins TRBV20-1 to TRBJ2-1; D possibly matches TRBD1 or TRBD2 (6 bases each). The V gene lost 6 bases and the J gene lost 6 bases, with 12 bases spanning the gap. Germline assignment: CDR1 DFQATT and CDR2 SNEGSKA (reference sequence). The CDR3 extends over 12 amino acids. The CDR3 DNA sequence: TGCAGTGCCCGGGGGCAGACCAATGAGCAGTTCTTC. Its protein is CSARGQTNEQFF.

The V gene is TRBV6-5, the J gene TRBJ1-6; D perhaps matches TRBD1 (5 bases). This CDR3 has 12 amino acids. V was pared by 5 bases and J by 9 bases, with 8 bases between. Per the germline V gene, CDR1 is MNHEY and CDR2 is SVGAGI. This chain's CDR3 is CASSVGVSPLHF. DNA of the CDR3: TGTGCCAGCAGTGTGGGGGTTTCACCCCTCCACTTT.

The chain links TRBV6-5 to TRBJ1-5, with D possibly matching TRBD1 (5 bases). The CDR3 length is 15 residues. V was cut by 4 bases and J by 0 bases, with 10 bases left in between. Looked up from germline, CDR1 is MNHEY and CDR2 is SVGAGI. The CDR3 region has the DNA TGTGCCAGCAGTTTAAGGGGTAATAGCAATCAGCCCCAGCATTTT. Protein sequence: CASSLRGNSNQPQHF.

This rearrangement joins TRBV3-1 to TRBJ2-1; D tentatively fits TRBD1 or TRBD2 (6 bases each). This CDR3 comprises 15 residues. Germline lookup yields CDR1 LGHDT and CDR2 YNNKEL (reference sequence). Trimming removed 8 bases at V and 1 base at J, with 15 bases between. CDR3 protein: CASETGAGSYNEQFF. The CDR3 nucleotides are TGTGCCAGCGAGACGGGGGCCGGATCCTACAATGAGCAGTTCTTC.

The genes are TRBV20-1 and TRBJ2-3; 7 bases fit TRBD2. The length of the CDR3 is 13 residues. Germline V gene sequence: CDR1 DFQATT, CDR2 SNEGSKA (reference sequence). Losses at the gene ends were 3 bases for V and 3 bases for J; bases not matched to a gene: 3. The CDR3 DNA is TGCAGTGCTAGTGGGGGGGGGACAGATACGCAGTATTTT. Translated, it gives CSASGGGTDTQYF.

This rearrangement joins TRBV4-1 to TRBJ1-5; no firm D call. CDR3 length: 15 amino acids. Trimming left V 4 bases short and J 4 bases short, with 14 bases between. The germline V gene encodes CDR1 MGHRA and CDR2 YSYEKL. This chain's CDR3 is CASSPESYSNQPQHF. CDR3 nucleotide sequence: TGCGCCAGCAGCCCCGAGAGTTACAGTAATCAGCCCCAGCATTTT.

The chain uses TRBV20-1 and TRBJ2-1; TRBD1 might be the D (5 bases). Germline lookup yields CDR1 DFQATT and CDR2 SNEGSKA (reference sequence). This CDR3 has 16 residues. V shed 1 base and J shed 0 bases, with 13 bases lying between them. The CDR3 loop is CSARGATASSYNEQFF. CDR3 DNA: TGCAGTGCTAGAGGTGCGACAGCGAGCTCCTACAATGAGCAGTTCTTC.

CDR3: CASSLGAGADTQYF. The DNA for the CDR3 is TGTGCCAGCAGCTTAGGTGCTGGCGCAGATACGCAGTATTTT. V usage is TRBV7-2 and J usage is TRBJ2-3, with D uncertain. From germline, CDR1 is SGHTA and CDR2 FQGNSA. This CDR3 contains 14 residues. V lost 1 base and J lost 4, with 9 bases in between.

The chain carries TRBV29-1 and TRBJ1-2; the match to TRBD1 covers 7 bases. Trimming removed 6 bases from V and 7 bases from J; junction bases left unmatched: 5. CDR1 is SQVTM, CDR2 ANQGSEA, per germline. The CDR3 loop spans 11 amino acids. Here the CDR3 DNA reads TGCAGCGTCCGACAGGGAGGTGGCTACACCTTC. This translates into CSVRQGGGYTF.

The gene calls are TRBV29-1 and TRBJ2-7, with D maybe TRBD1 (5 bases). The germline CDR1 and CDR2 sequences are SQVTM and ANQGSEA. The CDR3 contains 11 residues. DNA for the CDR3: TGCAGTGGACGGTCAGGGAACGAGCAGTACTTC. Amino acids: CSGRSGNEQYF.

This clonotype occurred once. The CDR3 is CASSVEVQNTGELFF. The CDR3 bases are TGTGCCAGCAGCGTAGAGGTACAGAACACCGGGGAGCTGTTTTTT. The J gene is TRBJ2-2, the V gene TRBV9; no reliable D call. Germline V gene sequence: CDR1 SGDLS, CDR2 YYNGEE. The CDR3 has 15 amino acids. V was shortened by 0 bases and J by 1 base, with 7 bases between the two germline ends.

The rearrangement uses TRBV30 and TRBJ1-3, with D maybe TRBD1 (6 bases). Germline V gene lookup returns CDR1 GTSNPN and CDR2 SVGIG (reference sequence). The germline V and J ends were trimmed by 4 bases and 1 base, with 8 bases remaining between them. The CDR3 is 13 residues long. CDR3 nucleotide sequence: TGTGCCTGGACTACAGGGTCTGGAAACACCATATATTTT. It is translated as CAWTTGSGNTIYF.

This clonotype has a single count. J is TRBJ1-5 and V is TRBV10-3; the match to TRBD1 covers 8 bases. Germline V gives CDR1 ENHRY, CDR2 SYGVKD. The CDR3 length is 14 residues. Trimming cost V 8 bases and J 7 bases; bases outside gene matches: 10. For the CDR3, the DNA is TGTGCCATCGCCGACTCAGGGGGCGACCAGCCCCAGCATTTT. It yields the protein CAIADSGGDQPQHF.

J is TRBJ2-7 and V is TRBV18; 8 bases are a match to TRBD2. With V trimmed by 4 bases and J by 3 bases, 8 bases remained unmatched. The CDR3 is 15 amino acids. Germline V gene lookup returns CDR1 KGHSH and CDR2 LQKENI. The CDR3 DNA reads as TGTGCCAGCTCACAAGGCGGGGGGTCTCTCTACGAGCAGTACTTC. This encodes CASSQGGGSLYEQYF.